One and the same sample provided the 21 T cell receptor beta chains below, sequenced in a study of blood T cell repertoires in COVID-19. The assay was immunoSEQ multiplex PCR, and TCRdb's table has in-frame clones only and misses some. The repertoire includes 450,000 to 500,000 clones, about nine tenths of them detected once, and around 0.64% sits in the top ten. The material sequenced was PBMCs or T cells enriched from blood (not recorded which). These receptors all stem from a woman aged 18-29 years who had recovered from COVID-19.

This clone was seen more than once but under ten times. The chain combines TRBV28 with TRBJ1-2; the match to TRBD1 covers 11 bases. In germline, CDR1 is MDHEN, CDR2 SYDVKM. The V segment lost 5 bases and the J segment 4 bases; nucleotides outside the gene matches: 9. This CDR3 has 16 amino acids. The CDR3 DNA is TGTGCCAGCAGTCACGTCCGGACAGGGGGCACCTATGGCTACACCTTC. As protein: CASSHVRTGGTYGYTF.

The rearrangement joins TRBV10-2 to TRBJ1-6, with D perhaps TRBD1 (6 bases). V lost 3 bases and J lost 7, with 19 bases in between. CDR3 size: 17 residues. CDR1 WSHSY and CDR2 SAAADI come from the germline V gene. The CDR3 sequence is CASSEWLDGGGNSPLHF. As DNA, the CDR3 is TGCGCCAGCAGTGAATGGTTAGATGGGGGCGGGAATTCACCCCTCCACTTT.

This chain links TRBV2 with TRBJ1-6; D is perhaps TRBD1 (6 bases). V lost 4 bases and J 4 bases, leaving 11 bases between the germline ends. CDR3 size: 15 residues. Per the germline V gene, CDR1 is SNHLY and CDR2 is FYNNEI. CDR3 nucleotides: TGTGCCAGCAGTGGGGCAGGGGATTATAATTCACCCCTCCACTTT. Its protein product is CASSGAGDYNSPLHF. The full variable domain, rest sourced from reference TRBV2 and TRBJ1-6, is EPEVTQTPSHQVTQMGQEVILRCVPISNHLYFYWYRQILGQKVEFLVSFYNNEISEKSEIFDDQFSVERPDGSNFTLKIRSTKLEDSAMYFCASSGAGDYNSPLHFGNGTRLTVT.

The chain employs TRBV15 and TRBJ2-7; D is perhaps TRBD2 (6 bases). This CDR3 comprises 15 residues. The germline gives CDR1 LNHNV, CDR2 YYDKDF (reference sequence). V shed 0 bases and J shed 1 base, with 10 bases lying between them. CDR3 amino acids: CATSRERGGSYEQYF. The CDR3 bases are TGTGCCACCAGCAGAGAAAGGGGAGGTTCCTACGAGCAGTACTTC.

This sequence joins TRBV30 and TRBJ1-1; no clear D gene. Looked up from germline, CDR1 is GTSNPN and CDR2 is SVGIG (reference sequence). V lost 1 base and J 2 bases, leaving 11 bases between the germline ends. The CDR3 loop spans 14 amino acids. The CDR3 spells CAWSGRRVNTEAFF. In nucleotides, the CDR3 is TGTGCCTGGAGTGGTCGGAGGGTAAACACTGAAGCTTTCTTT.

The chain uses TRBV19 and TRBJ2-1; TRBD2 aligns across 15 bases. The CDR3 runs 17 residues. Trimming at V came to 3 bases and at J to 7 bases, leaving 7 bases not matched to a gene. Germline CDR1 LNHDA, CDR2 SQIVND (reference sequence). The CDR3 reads CASSIQGLAGGRNEQFF. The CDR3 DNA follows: TGTGCCAGTAGTATTCAGGGACTAGCGGGGGGACGGAATGAGCAGTTCTTC.

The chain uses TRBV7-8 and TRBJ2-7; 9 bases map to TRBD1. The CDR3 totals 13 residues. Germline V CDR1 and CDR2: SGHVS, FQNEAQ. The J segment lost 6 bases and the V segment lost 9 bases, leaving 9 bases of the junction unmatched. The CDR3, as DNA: TGTGCCAGTCACCGGGACAGGGCGTCCGAGCAGTACTTC. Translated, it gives CASHRDRASEQYF.

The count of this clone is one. CDR3 sequence reads: CAWSDMGNTEAFF. CDR3 nucleotides: TGTGCCTGGAGTGATATGGGCAACACTGAAGCTTTCTTT. This sequence joins TRBV30 and TRBJ1-1; D is unresolved. Trimming shortened V by 1 base and J by 2 bases, and 8 bases separated the two germline ends. The CDR3 has 13 residues. In germline, CDR1 is GTSNPN, CDR2 SVGIG (reference sequence).

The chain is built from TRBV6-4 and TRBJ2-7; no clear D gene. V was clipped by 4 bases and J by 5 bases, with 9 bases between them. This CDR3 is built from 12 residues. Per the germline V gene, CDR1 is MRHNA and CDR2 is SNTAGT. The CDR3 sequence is CASSGVPDEQYF. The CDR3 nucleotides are TGTGCCAGCAGTGGAGTGCCTGACGAGCAGTACTTC.

The CDR3 sequence: CASRSSPGEQYF. The CDR3 DNA reads TGTGCCAGCAGGTCCTCCCCGGGGGAGCAGTACTTC. The V gene is TRBV28, the J gene TRBJ2-7, with TRBD2 as a possible D gene (5 bases). Germline V gene lookup returns CDR1 MDHEN and CDR2 SYDVKM. The CDR3 extends over 12 amino acids. V was trimmed by 6 bases and J by 7 bases, leaving 13 bases between them.

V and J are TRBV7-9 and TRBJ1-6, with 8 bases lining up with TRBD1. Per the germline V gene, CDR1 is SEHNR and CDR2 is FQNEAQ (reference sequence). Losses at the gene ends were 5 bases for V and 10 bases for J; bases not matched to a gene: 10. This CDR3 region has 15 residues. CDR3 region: CASSLSGQGRSPLHF. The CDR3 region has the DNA TGTGCCAGCAGCCTTTCAGGACAGGGACGATCACCCCTCCACTTT.

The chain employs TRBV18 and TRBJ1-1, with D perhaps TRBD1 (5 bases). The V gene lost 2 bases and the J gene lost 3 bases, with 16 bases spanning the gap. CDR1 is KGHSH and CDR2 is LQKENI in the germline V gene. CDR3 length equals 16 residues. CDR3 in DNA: TGTGCCAGCTCACCATCTACCGGGGGTGAGGACACTGAAGCTTTCTTT. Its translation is CASSPSTGGEDTEAFF.

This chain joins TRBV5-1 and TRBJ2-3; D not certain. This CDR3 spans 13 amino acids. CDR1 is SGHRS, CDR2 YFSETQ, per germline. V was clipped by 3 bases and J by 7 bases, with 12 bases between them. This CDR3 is CASSSEFQNTQYF. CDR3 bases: TGCGCCAGCAGCTCGGAGTTCCAGAATACGCAGTATTTT.

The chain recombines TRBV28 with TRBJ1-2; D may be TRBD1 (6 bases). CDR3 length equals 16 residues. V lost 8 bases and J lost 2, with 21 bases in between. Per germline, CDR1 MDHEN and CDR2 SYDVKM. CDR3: CASLPLQGNLNYGYTF. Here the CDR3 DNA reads TGTGCCAGCCTCCCCCTTCAGGGGAACTTAAACTATGGCTACACCTTC.

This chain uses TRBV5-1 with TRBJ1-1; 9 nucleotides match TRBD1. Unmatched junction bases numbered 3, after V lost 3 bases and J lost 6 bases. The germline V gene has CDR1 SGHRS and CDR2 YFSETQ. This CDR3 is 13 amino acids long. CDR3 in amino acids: CASSSNRGPEAFF. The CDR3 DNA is TGCGCCAGCAGCTCGAACAGGGGGCCTGAAGCTTTCTTT.

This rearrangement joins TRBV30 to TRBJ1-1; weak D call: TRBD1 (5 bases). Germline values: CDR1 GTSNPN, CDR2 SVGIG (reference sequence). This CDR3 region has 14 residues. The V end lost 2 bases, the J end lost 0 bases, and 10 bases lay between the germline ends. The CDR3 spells CAWSPGLMNTEAFF. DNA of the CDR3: TGTGCCTGGAGTCCGGGACTTATGAACACTGAAGCTTTCTTT.

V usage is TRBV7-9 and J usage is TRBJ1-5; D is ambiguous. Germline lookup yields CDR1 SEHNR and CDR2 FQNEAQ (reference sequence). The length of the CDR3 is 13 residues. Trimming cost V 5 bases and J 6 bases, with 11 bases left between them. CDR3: CASSRSGSQPQHF. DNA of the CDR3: TGTGCCAGCAGCCGAAGCGGGAGTCAGCCCCAGCATTTT.

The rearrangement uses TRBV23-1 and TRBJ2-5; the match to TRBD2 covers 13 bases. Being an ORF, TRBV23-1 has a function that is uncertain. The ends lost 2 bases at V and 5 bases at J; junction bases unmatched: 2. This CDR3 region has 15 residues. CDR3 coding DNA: TGCGCCAGCAGTCAACAGGGACTAGCGGGGGAGACCCAGTACTTC. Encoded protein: CASSQQGLAGETQYF.

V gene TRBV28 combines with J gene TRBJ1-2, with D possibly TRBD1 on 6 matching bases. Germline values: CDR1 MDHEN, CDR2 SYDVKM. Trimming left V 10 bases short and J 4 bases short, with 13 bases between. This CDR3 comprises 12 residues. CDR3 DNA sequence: TGTGCCACCCAGGGCAGGGGCTATGGCTACACCTTC. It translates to CATQGRGYGYTF.

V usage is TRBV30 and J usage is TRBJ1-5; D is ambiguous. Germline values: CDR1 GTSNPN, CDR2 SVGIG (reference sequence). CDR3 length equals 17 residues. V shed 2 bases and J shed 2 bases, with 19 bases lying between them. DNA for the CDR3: TGTGCCTGGAGTTACCCGGCGAGGGAATTTGGCAATCAGCCCCAGCATTTT. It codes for CAWSYPAREFGNQPQHF.

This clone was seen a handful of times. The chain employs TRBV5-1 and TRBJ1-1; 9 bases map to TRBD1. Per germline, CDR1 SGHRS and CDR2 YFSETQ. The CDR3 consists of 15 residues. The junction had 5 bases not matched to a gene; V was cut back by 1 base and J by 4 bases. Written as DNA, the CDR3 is TGCGCCAGCAGCTTGTCGCCGGGACAGGGCACTGAAGCTTTCTTT. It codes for CASSLSPGQGTEAFF.